This T cell receptor (beta chain) is from a study of lymphopenia after photon versus proton radiotherapy. General study results and limits: Post-nadir diversity loss with photons came from oligoclonal expansion, particularly CD8+ Temra cells. Larger post-nadir TCR diversity loss correlated inversely with survival in deceased patients.

Libraries were prepared by immunoSEQ multiplex PCR; TCRdb keeps only in-frame clonotypes and omits some of them. The repertoire holds 53,000 or so clones, with 83% as singletons. The sample holds a few counts of this clone. Its specificity is not known. The CDR3 covers 13 residues. V was trimmed by 4 bases and J by 0 bases, leaving 6 bases between them. In germline, CDR1 is LNHDA, CDR2 SQIVND (reference sequence). The chain links TRBV19 to TRBJ1-1; no clear D gene. The source is a man aged 45-65 years with gastric cancer. The starting material was peripheral blood, obtained from a patient treated with photon-based radiotherapy. The CDR3 protein is CASSSYMNTEAFF. The CDR3 DNA follows: TGTGCCAGTAGTAGCTATATGAACACTGAAGCTTTCTTT.